Included here is one T cell receptor beta chain sequence, with context. Its antigen is not known. cDNA synthesis used the whole RNA isolate, giving expressed TCRB sequences. Naive, central memory and regulatory T cell samples averaged about 3.57 million reads. The assay was immunoSEQ multiplex PCR, and TCRdb's table has in-frame clones only and misses some. Counted here are hundreds of thousands of clones, 11% to 15% occurring once; the ten biggest clones make up less than 0.04%. Sorting based on CD45RO/CCR7/CD25/CD127/CD95/CD27 separated CD4+ naive, central memory, regulatory and stem cell-like memory cells. The entry originates in a study of beta chain features in type 1 diabetes. Study findings and constraints: Shortening that was moderate but significant affected the TCRB CDR3s of Type 1 diabetes patients in all four CD4+ subsets. Whether TCRB rearrangement is influenced by HLA type went unresolved here. Among type 1 diabetes patients, VDJ junctions had fewer insertions and more deletions.

Germline V CDR1 and CDR2: SGHVS, FQNEAQ. The V gene lost 5 bases and the J gene lost 5 bases, with 9 bases spanning the gap. This CDR3 has 12 amino acids. Sequenced input: naive CD4+ T cells from blood. The source is a man between 18 and 29 years old with type 1 diabetes. The chain carries TRBV7-8 and TRBJ2-5, with a weak D call TRBD2 (5 bases). The CDR3 DNA reads as TGTGCCAGCAGCCCCAAGCGGGAGACCCAGTACTTC. Translation: CASSPKRETQYF.